The clone carrying this T cell receptor (beta chain) has more than one count but fewer than ten. Its cognate antigen is unknown. CDR1 and CDR2 from the germline V gene are GTSNPN and SVGIG (reference sequence). V lost 2 bases and J lost 7, with 14 bases in between. The CDR3 is made up of 14 amino acids. The data were taken from a study of T cells in Graves' hyperthyroidism and ophthalmopathy. RNA transcripts provided the source from which TCR beta CDR3 regions were amplified. The HTBI set primed first-round TCR CDR3 RT-PCR. Each CDR3 protein gets one entry after TCRdb re-called the multiplex PCR reads with MiXCR. The sample lists 700,000 or so distinct CDR3 sequences, 16% occurring once. Study results and limitations: In blood, most of the thyroid clonotypes expanded above 0.001 were also present.

Graves' hyperthyroidism without ophthalmopathy progression within 18 months was termed stable. From roughly 9.2 ml of fresh peripheral blood, PBMCs were isolated. The sample was blood. The TCR was taken from a man aged 18 to 30 with Graves' hyperthyroidism. This rearrangement joins TRBV30 to TRBJ1-4; D is ambiguous. CDR3 coding DNA: TGTGCCTGGAGTCTGTCTAGCGTGGGTGAAAAACTGTTTTTT. It yields the protein CAWSLSSVGEKLFF.